These 15 T cell receptor beta chains originate from one sample sequenced in a study of technical replicates of blood from several donors. Only in-frame clones appear in the TCRdb table, and some are missing; sequencing was by immunoSEQ multiplex PCR. The profile shows 55,000 to 75,000 clones, approximately 90% of them singletons. The sequencing input was T cells isolated from PBMCs. The receptors stem from a human donor in good health.

CDR3 coding DNA: TGTGCCAGCCCCCTGGGGGGATACGAGCAGTACTTC. It encodes CASPLGGYEQYF. The rearrangement uses TRBV21-1 and TRBJ2-7; whether TRBD2, the table's D call, matches the DNA was not checked. TRBV21-1 is listed as a pseudogene. The CDR3 spans 12 residues.

This clone has more than one count but fewer than ten. This sequence joins TRBV7-9 and TRBJ1-4; no definite D call. CDR1 is SEHNR and CDR2 is FQNEAQ in the germline V gene (reference sequence). Trimming left V 2 bases short and J 6 bases short, with 13 bases between. This CDR3 is 15 amino acids long. The CDR3 nucleotides are TGTGCCAGCAGCTTACTCGGGGATCGGGATGAAAAACTGTTTTTT. Amino acid sequence: CASSLLGDRDEKLFF.

The chain uses TRBV27 and TRBJ2-7, with 11 nucleotides matching TRBD2. There are 14 residues in the CDR3. CDR1 is MNHEY, CDR2 SMNVEV, per germline (reference sequence). V shed 4 bases, J shed 2 bases, and the junction held 1 base outside the gene matches. This CDR3 reads CASSSLAGAYEQYF. For the CDR3, the DNA is TGTGCCAGCAGTTCACTAGCGGGAGCCTACGAGCAGTACTTC.

V gene TRBV29-1 combines with J gene TRBJ1-2; tentatively, D is TRBD1 (5 bases). Germline values: CDR1 SQVTM, CDR2 ANQGSEA. The CDR3 extends over 14 amino acids. Trimming left V 4 bases short and J 1 base short, with 13 bases between. The CDR3 DNA is TGCAGCGTTGTGGGCGGGGGAGTTAACTATGGCTACACCTTC. As protein: CSVVGGGVNYGYTF.

This chain links TRBV4-1 with TRBJ2-7; 8 bases map to TRBD2. The length of the CDR3 is 18 residues. With V trimmed by 2 bases and J by 4 bases, 16 bases remained unmatched. The germline V gene has CDR1 MGHRA and CDR2 YSYEKL. In DNA form, the CDR3 reads TGCGCCAGCAGCCAATTCGTTAGCGGGACCCCAGGGGTGTACGAGCAGTACTTC. This translates into CASSQFVSGTPGVYEQYF.

The V call is TRBV4-2, the J call TRBJ2-1; 8 positions match TRBD2. V gave up 3 bases and J gave up 0 bases; unmatched junction bases: 10. This CDR3 is 18 amino acids long. From germline, CDR1 is LGHNA and CDR2 YNFKEQ. The chain's CDR3 is CASSHVKAGGNSYNEQFF. The CDR3 DNA reads TGTGCCAGCAGCCATGTAAAGGCGGGAGGCAACTCCTACAATGAGCAGTTCTTC.

The chain joins TRBV6-5 to TRBJ1-3, with a possible D match to TRBD1 (5 bases). From germline, CDR1 is MNHEY and CDR2 SVGAGI. The CDR3 has 15 residues. V lost 6 bases and J 4 bases, leaving 16 bases between the germline ends. The CDR3 DNA reads TGTGCCAGCAGCCCTTCTCGGGGGTCAGGAAACACCATATATTTT. It yields the protein CASSPSRGSGNTIYF.

The sample holds one count of this clone. CDR3 DNA sequence: TGTGCCAGTTCTGGAGGGCTGTTCAATGAGCAGTTCTTC. It encodes CASSGGLFNEQFF. V is TRBV19 and J is TRBJ2-1; possibly TRBD2 for D (6 bases). Germline loops: CDR1 LNHDA, CDR2 SQIVND (reference sequence). Deletions cut 8 bases from V and 6 bases from J, with 14 bases between. The CDR3 has 13 residues. Variable domain in full (rest from reference TRBV19 and TRBJ2-1): DGGITQSPKYLFRKEGQNVTLSCEQNLNHDAMYWYRQDPGQGLRLIYYSQIVNDFQKGDIAEGYSVSREKKESFPLTVTSAQKNPTAFYLCASSGGLFNEQFFGPGTRLTVL.

The rearrangement joins TRBV28 to TRBJ1-2; 12 bases match TRBD1. This CDR3 contains 16 residues. V was pared by 7 bases and J by 4 bases, with 10 bases of the junction left unmatched. The germline CDR1 and CDR2 sequences are MDHEN and SYDVKM. The CDR3 DNA sequence: TGTGCCAGCATCGCCGCGGGACAGGGGGCTATCTATGGCTACACCTTC. The encoded protein is CASIAAGQGAIYGYTF.

The J gene is TRBJ1-5, the V gene TRBV6-5; 7 nucleotides line up with TRBD1. Germline loops: CDR1 MNHEY, CDR2 SVGAGI. J lost 6 bases, V lost 6 bases, and 5 bases had no gene match. This CDR3 contains 13 residues. CDR3: CASSPDRAQPQHF. CDR3 sequence (DNA): TGTGCCAGCAGCCCTGACAGGGCTCAGCCCCAGCATTTT.

This clone was recorded once. This sequence joins TRBV15 and TRBJ1-2; TRBD1 might be the D (5 bases). Deletions cut 0 bases from V and 6 bases from J, with 11 bases between. Germline-derived CDR1 and CDR2 are LNHNV and YYDKDF (reference sequence). The CDR3 spans 14 residues. CDR3 sequence: CATSRDWQGNGYTF. DNA for the CDR3: TGTGCCACCAGCAGAGATTGGCAGGGCAATGGCTACACCTTC.

The rearrangement uses TRBV9 and TRBJ1-2; D gene ambiguous. Germline assignment: CDR1 SGDLS and CDR2 YYNGEE. Trimming pared 0 bases from V and 0 bases from J, leaving 9 bases between. The CDR3 length is 15 residues. The CDR3 DNA reads as TGTGCCAGCAGCGTAGTGGCTACAGCTAACTATGGCTACACCTTC. Amino acid sequence: CASSVVATANYGYTF.

The V and J genes are TRBV6-1 and TRBJ1-2; D is perhaps TRBD1 (6 bases). Germline V gene sequence: CDR1 MNHNS, CDR2 SASEGT. Trimming took 3 bases from V and 4 from J, leaving 12 bases between them. The length of the CDR3 is 14 residues. CDR3 residues: CASSDQGMGYGYTF. In DNA form, the CDR3 reads TGTGCCAGCAGTGATCAGGGGATGGGCTATGGCTACACCTTC.

This clone was seen a single time. This chain joins TRBV30 and TRBJ2-7, with 9 bases that match TRBD1. Per the germline V gene, CDR1 is GTSNPN and CDR2 is SVGIG (reference sequence). This CDR3 contains 16 residues. Unmatched junction bases numbered 8, after V lost 2 bases and J lost 0 bases. The CDR3 nucleotides read TGTGCCTGGAGTACCCCATACAGGGGGCCCTCCTACGAGCAGTACTTC. Amino acid sequence: CAWSTPYRGPSYEQYF.

This clone was picked up one time. The CDR3 sequence is CASSWRPDTGELFF. For the CDR3, the DNA is TGTGCCAGCAGCTGGAGACCTGACACCGGGGAGCTGTTTTTT. The V call is TRBV7-2, the J call TRBJ2-2, with D hard to call. Per germline, CDR1 SGHTA and CDR2 FQGNSA. V was cut by 4 bases and J by 3 bases, with 9 bases left in between. This CDR3 region has 14 residues.